The 32 T cell receptor beta chains presented below share a single source sample, sequenced in a study of blood T cell repertoires in COVID-19. Produced via immunoSEQ multiplex PCR; TCRdb's table is partial and in-frame only. The top ten hold under 10% of the sample, which has 120,000 to 150,000 clones, 80% to 85% seen once. The sample taken for sequencing was peripheral blood. These receptor sequences come from a man aged 25 to 40 with COVID-19, enrolled during active disease.

This rearrangement joins TRBV11-2 to TRBJ2-5; possible D gene TRBD1, 5 bases. V was clipped by 4 bases and J by 0 bases, with 15 bases between them. This CDR3 contains 16 residues. Germline V gives CDR1 SGHAT, CDR2 FQNNGV. The CDR3 here is CASSSATDKDQETQYF. The CDR3 nucleotides read TGTGCCAGCAGCTCCGCGACGGACAAGGACCAAGAGACCCAGTACTTC.

This sequence joins TRBV7-2 and TRBJ1-5; D may be TRBD1 (5 bases). Trimming cost V 3 bases and J 4 bases, with 13 bases left between them. This CDR3 region has 15 residues. The germline V gene has CDR1 SGHTA and CDR2 FQGNSA. The CDR3 protein is CASSLGGALNQPQHF. Written as DNA, the CDR3 is TGTGCCAGCAGCTTGGGCGGGGCACTTAATCAGCCCCAGCATTTT.

This clone was counted once. This rearrangement joins TRBV5-1 to TRBJ2-5, with TRBD1 matching over 7 bases. V lost 4 bases and J lost 4; bases outside the gene matches: 7. This CDR3 is built from 14 residues. The germline V gene encodes CDR1 SGHRS and CDR2 YFSETQ. Here the CDR3 DNA reads TGCGCCAGCAGCCTGTCGGACAGGAGAGAGACCCAGTACTTC. Protein: CASSLSDRRETQYF.

This chain links TRBV24-1 with TRBJ2-5, with 7 bases that match TRBD1. The CDR3 loop spans 12 amino acids. The germline CDR1 and CDR2 sequences are KGHDR and SFDVKD. The junction had 2 bases not matched to a gene; V was cut back by 2 bases and J by 9 bases. CDR3 DNA sequence: TGTGCCACCAGTGATTACACAGGGGCCCAGTACTTC. It translates to CATSDYTGAQYF.

At least ten counts were recorded for this clone. The chain joins TRBV4-3 to TRBJ2-2; a possible D gene is TRBD2 (6 bases). Trimming stripped 1 base from V and 1 base from J, with 7 bases between. CDR1 is LGHNA and CDR2 is YSLEER in the germline V gene. This CDR3 contains 15 residues. For the CDR3, the DNA is TGCGCCAGCAGCCAAGGACTAGAGAACACCGGGGAGCTGTTTTTT. It specifies CASSQGLENTGELFF.

The CDR3 DNA reads as TGTGCCAGCAGCCCTCATGACAGGGGAATAGGGTATGGCTACACCTTC. It yields the protein CASSPHDRGIGYGYTF. V is TRBV27 and J is TRBJ1-2, with 8 nucleotides matching TRBD1. Germline V lookup: CDR1 MNHEY, CDR2 SMNVEV (reference sequence). Unmatched junction bases numbered 14, after V lost 6 bases and J lost 5 bases. This CDR3 is 16 amino acids long.

V and J are TRBV28 and TRBJ1-2; 7 nucleotides line up with TRBD1. The V gene's germline CDR1 is MDHEN and CDR2 SYDVKM. This CDR3 is 15 amino acids long. V shed 6 bases and J 10 bases; nucleotides not matched to a gene: 17. DNA of the CDR3: TGTGCCAGCAGACTTATAGGGGGCAGTAGACTTGTCTACACCTTC. Amino acid sequence: CASRLIGGSRLVYTF.

The CDR3 DNA reads TGTGCCAGCAGCCCGGGACTAGCGGGAGTGGAGCAGTACTTC. As protein: CASSPGLAGVEQYF. The chain has TRBV7-2 and TRBJ2-7; 14 bases are a match to TRBD2. The ends lost 5 bases at V and 7 bases at J; junction bases unmatched: 4. Germline V gene lookup returns CDR1 SGHTA and CDR2 FQGNSA. The CDR3 extends over 14 amino acids.

The V and J genes are TRBV4-1 and TRBJ2-6; perhaps TRBD2 as D (5 bases). CDR1 is MGHRA, CDR2 YSYEKL, per germline. CDR3 length: 17 amino acids. Trimming stripped 3 bases from V and 4 bases from J, with 16 bases between. CDR3 DNA sequence: TGCGCCAGCAGCCAGTGGGGAGATCCCTACGGGGCCAACGTCCTGACTTTC. Translation: CASSQWGDPYGANVLTF.

The chain recombines TRBV7-6 with TRBJ1-2; D might be TRBD1 (5 bases). CDR3 length equals 14 residues. Trimming shortened V by 5 bases and J by 7 bases, and 17 bases separated the two germline ends. Germline V lookup: CDR1 SGHVS, CDR2 FNYEAQ. CDR3 amino acids: CASSRGGTRSGYTF. In DNA, the CDR3 is TGTGCCAGCAGCCGCGGGGGGACTCGGAGTGGCTACACCTTC.

The rearrangement links TRBV3-1 (or the pseudogene TRBV3-2) to TRBJ1-3; D may be TRBD1 (6 bases). The CDR3 runs to 17 residues. Trimming pared 1 base from V and 0 bases from J, leaving 13 bases between. Germline V CDR1 and CDR2: LGHDT, YNNKEL (reference sequence). The CDR3 sequence: CASSQGPGGPSGNTIYF. DNA for the CDR3: TGTGCCAGCAGCCAAGGCCCGGGGGGGCCCTCTGGAAACACCATATATTTT.

The chain carries TRBV18 and TRBJ1-1; a possible D gene is TRBD1 (5 bases). Trimming pared 2 bases from V and 0 bases from J, leaving 19 bases between. In germline, CDR1 is KGHSH, CDR2 LQKENI. This CDR3 is built from 18 residues. CDR3 bases: TGTGCCAGCTCACCAGTATCACTTTTCGGGGGGATGAACACTGAAGCTTTCTTT. Translating it yields CASSPVSLFGGMNTEAFF.

CDR3 nucleotide sequence: TGTGCCAGCAGCGGAGGGGACAGGGGGCCCTCCTCAACCCTCCACTTT. Encoded protein: CASSGGDRGPSSTLHF. The V and J genes are TRBV9 and TRBJ1-6; TRBD1 aligns across 12 bases. In germline, CDR1 is SGDLS, CDR2 YYNGEE. V shed 3 bases, J shed 14 bases, and the junction held 12 bases outside the gene matches. The CDR3 contains 16 residues.

The rearrangement uses TRBV27 and TRBJ1-2, with TRBD1 matching 9 bases. The trim removed 5 bases at V and 4 bases at J, leaving 8 bases unmatched. This CDR3 has 15 residues. Per the germline V gene, CDR1 is MNHEY and CDR2 is SMNVEV (reference sequence). CDR3 coding DNA: TGTGCCAGCAGTCTCCGGGGACAGGGACTCTATGGCTACACCTTC. It codes for CASSLRGQGLYGYTF.

The chain recombines TRBV2 with TRBJ2-1; D possibly corresponds to TRBD2 (6 bases). V was trimmed by 10 bases and J by 1 base, leaving 14 bases between them. The CDR3 contains 14 residues. Germline CDR1 is SNHLY and CDR2 is FYNNEI. The CDR3 region has the DNA TGTGCCACACGTCTAGCGTTTTCCTACAATGAGCAGTTCTTC. As protein: CATRLAFSYNEQFF.

This chain connects TRBV28 to TRBJ2-1, with TRBD2 identical over 8 bases. The trim removed 11 bases at V and 6 bases at J, leaving 15 bases unmatched. The germline CDR1 and CDR2 sequences are MDHEN and SYDVKM. This CDR3 comprises 15 residues. The CDR3 DNA reads as TGTGCCGGCGGTCCGAGCGGGAGTGCTATCAATGAGCAGTTCTTC. It yields the protein CAGGPSGSAINEQFF. The variable domain in full, with the rest retrieved from reference TRBV28 and TRBJ2-1, is DVKVTQSSRYLVKRTGEKVFLECVQDMDHENMFWYRQDPGLGLRLIYFSYDVKMKEKGDIPEGYSVSREKKERFSLILESASTNQTSMYLCAGGPSGSAINEQFFGPGTRLTVL.

The chain carries TRBV3-1 (or the pseudogene TRBV3-2) and TRBJ1-5, with D perhaps TRBD1 (5 bases). Trimming removed 0 bases from V and 0 bases from J, with 15 bases in between. The germline CDR1 and CDR2 sequences are LGHDT and YNNKEL (reference sequence). The CDR3 has 18 amino acids. In nucleotides, the CDR3 is TGTGCCAGCAGCCAAGAGCCCCCCGGGGGGTATAGCAATCAGCCCCAGCATTTT. This codes for CASSQEPPGGYSNQPQHF.

CDR3 sequence: CASTTVNYGYTF. The DNA for the CDR3 is TGTGCCAGTACCACAGTCAACTATGGCTACACCTTC. This chain uses TRBV28 with TRBJ1-2; D is ambiguous. This CDR3 region has 12 residues. V lost 9 bases and J lost 2, with 10 bases in between. Germline V lookup: CDR1 MDHEN, CDR2 SYDVKM.

The chain carries TRBV28 and TRBJ2-3; D gene uncertain. Germline CDR1 reads MDHEN; CDR2 reads SYDVKM. CDR3 length: 13 amino acids. V was shortened by 11 bases and J by 0 bases, with 12 bases between the two germline ends. The CDR3 DNA sequence: TGTGCCGTCGTGGCGACTAGCACAGATACGCAGTATTTT. It specifies CAVVATSTDTQYF. Filled out from reference TRBV28 and TRBJ2-3, the complete variable domain reads DVKVTQSSRYLVKRTGEKVFLECVQDMDHENMFWYRQDPGLGLRLIYFSYDVKMKEKGDIPEGYSVSREKKERFSLILESASTNQTSMYLCAVVATSTDTQYFGPGTRLTVL.

The rearrangement joins TRBV2 to TRBJ1-4; TRBD1 is a possible D gene (6 bases). Trimming pared 0 bases from V and 5 bases from J, leaving 13 bases between. The CDR3 sequence is 16 residues long. Germline V gene lookup returns CDR1 SNHLY and CDR2 FYNNEI. Here the CDR3 DNA reads TGTGCCAGCAGTGAAGCAGCGAGGGGGGGGAATGAAAAACTGTTTTTT. Protein product: CASSEAARGGNEKLFF.

The chain couples TRBV7-9 to TRBJ1-1, with D hard to call. The V end lost 3 bases, the J end lost 6 bases, and 11 bases lay between the germline ends. In germline, CDR1 is SEHNR, CDR2 FQNEAQ (reference sequence). CDR3 length: 13 amino acids. Here the CDR3 DNA reads TGTGCCAGCAGCTTGATTGAGTTGGCTGAAGCTTTCTTT. Amino acids: CASSLIELAEAFF.

The V call is TRBV9, the J call TRBJ2-1; 8 nucleotides agree with TRBD2. CDR1 and CDR2 from the germline V gene are SGDLS and YYNGEE. The CDR3 totals 16 residues. Losses at the gene ends were 0 bases for V and 8 bases for J; bases not matched to a gene: 10. The CDR3 reads CASSVAAGVMVHEQFF. The CDR3 nucleotides are TGTGCCAGCAGCGTAGCAGCGGGAGTGATGGTCCATGAGCAGTTCTTC.

Here the CDR3 reads CASSLDRGWINEQYF. The DNA of the CDR3 is TGCGCCAGCAGCTTGGACAGGGGTTGGATTAACGAGCAGTACTTC. The gene calls are TRBV5-1 and TRBJ2-7; 7 bases agree with TRBD1. This CDR3 region has 15 residues. Per the germline V gene, CDR1 is SGHRS and CDR2 is YFSETQ. The J segment lost 5 bases and the V segment lost 0 bases, leaving 8 bases of the junction unmatched.

This chain links TRBV18 with TRBJ1-2, with D possibly being TRBD1 (6 bases). V was clipped by 1 base and J by 2 bases, with 14 bases between them. There are 16 residues in the CDR3. CDR1 is KGHSH, CDR2 LQKENI, per germline. CDR3 residues: CASSPQPDSVNYGYTF. The CDR3 DNA sequence: TGTGCCAGCTCACCACAACCGGACAGTGTAAACTATGGCTACACCTTC.

A single count supports this clone. The V and J genes are TRBV9 and TRBJ2-7; 8 nucleotides line up with TRBD1. This CDR3 spans 16 amino acids. Germline values: CDR1 SGDLS, CDR2 YYNGEE. The J segment lost 6 bases and the V segment lost 0 bases, leaving 11 bases of the junction unmatched. CDR3 amino acids: CASSVDWDRRTGEQYF. The DNA for the CDR3 is TGTGCCAGCAGCGTAGACTGGGACAGGCGGACCGGCGAGCAGTACTTC.

V and J are TRBV4-2 and TRBJ2-1; 8 positions agree with TRBD1. The V and J ends lost 4 bases and 4 bases, in that order; junction bases with no gene match: 6. The CDR3 consists of 15 residues. Germline CDR1 LGHNA, CDR2 YNFKEQ. The CDR3 is CASSRNRGVYNEQFF. In DNA, the CDR3 is TGTGCCAGCAGCCGGAACAGGGGGGTGTACAATGAGCAGTTCTTC.

The chain is built from TRBV30 and TRBJ1-5; weak D call: TRBD1 (6 bases). This CDR3 has 16 amino acids. The V gene's germline CDR1 is GTSNPN and CDR2 SVGIG (reference sequence). V lost 0 bases to trimming and J lost 4 bases, with 16 bases between them. CDR3 amino acids: CAWSVRDTLGNQPQHF. The DNA for the CDR3 is TGTGCCTGGAGTGTACGGGACACCCTGGGTAATCAGCCCCAGCATTTT.

This chain joins TRBV27 and TRBJ1-1; 7 positions match TRBD1. This CDR3 is built from 14 residues. Germline V CDR1 and CDR2: MNHEY, SMNVEV (reference sequence). V lost 5 bases and J lost 5; bases outside the gene matches: 8. In nucleotides, the CDR3 is TGTGCCAGCAGTCTACACAGGGGAGAAACTGAAGCTTTCTTT. This sequence encodes CASSLHRGETEAFF.

With respect to this clone: At the DNA level, this CDR3 is encoded by other sequences in the same sample as well. V usage is TRBV10-3 and J usage is TRBJ2-3; the D is unclear. Trimming pared 6 bases from V and 3 bases from J, leaving 13 bases between. Germline CDR1 ENHRY, CDR2 SYGVKD. The CDR3 has 14 amino acids. The CDR3 bases are TGTGCCATCAGAGGAGCTTTCAGTACAGATACGCAGTATTTT. Its protein is CAIRGAFSTDTQYF.

This chain joins TRBV11-2 and TRBJ2-5; TRBD2 is a possible D gene (6 bases). CDR1 SGHAT and CDR2 FQNNGV come from the germline V gene. The CDR3 totals 13 residues. Trimming left V 6 bases short and J 5 bases short, with 13 bases between. The CDR3, as DNA: TGTGCCAGCAGACCAGGCGGGGCGGAGACCCAGTACTTC. It codes for CASRPGGAETQYF.

The CDR3, as DNA: TGTGCCAGCAACCCTGGGGGGGGAGTCGAGCAGTACTTC. Its translation is CASNPGGGVEQYF. The chain joins TRBV28 to TRBJ2-7; TRBD2 matches at 7 bases. With 7 bases clipped from V and 6 bases from J, the junction kept 9 bases outside the gene matches. The CDR3 runs 13 residues. Germline CDR1 is MDHEN and CDR2 is SYDVKM.

This chain's CDR3 is CASSPLETQYF. The CDR3, as DNA: TGTGCCAGCAGCCCTCTAGAGACCCAGTACTTC. V is TRBV7-2 and J is TRBJ2-5; D gene ambiguous. Germline CDR1 SGHTA, CDR2 FQGNSA. Trimming removed 5 bases from V and 4 bases from J, with 5 bases in between. The CDR3 extends over 11 amino acids.